The T cell receptor (beta chain) under discussion was sequenced for a study of blood T cell repertoires in COVID-19. Study summary: Material from acute and convalescent COVID-19 was sourced from the United States, Italy and Spain. PBMCs, B-cell-depleted T cells, or T cells provided the cDNA or gDNA that made up the material.

In the authors' methods: Nucleated cell counts were estimated from reference gene primer amplification. TCRdb's copy holds only in-frame clones and misses some; the assay was immunoSEQ multiplex PCR. D and trimming were read from the DNA, whereas the V and J calls and clone size are those reported in that table. The sample carries 350,000 to 450,000 clones, 88% recorded once. Participants had their cohort set by participant-reported clinical history. The CDR3 runs 17 residues. Trimming took 0 bases from V and 8 from J; bases not matched to a gene: 11. Germline loops: CDR1 LGHDT, CDR2 YNNKEL (reference sequence).

The sample taken for sequencing was PBMCs or T cells enriched from blood (not recorded which). The clonotype comes from a woman aged 18-29 years who had been exposed to COVID-19. This chain joins TRBV3-1 (or the pseudogene TRBV3-2) and TRBJ2-1; 9 bases agree with TRBD1. The CDR3 nucleotides are TGTGCCAGCAGCCAAGAGAAGGGGACAGGGTTGGTTGATGAGCAGTTCTTC. It translates to CASSQEKGTGLVDEQFF.